The T cell receptor beta chain under discussion was sequenced for a study of T cell responses to AZD1222 COVID-19 vaccine. Study results and caveats: Baseline testing showed seropositivity in only a handful of AZD1222 recipients. Donors were mostly white British, more females; clonal diversity possibly underestimated. The study found vaccine-associated CD4 TCRs spanning spike, dominant at 160-218 and 743-854. None of the repertoires were sampled until the peak T cell response had passed.

The protocol was immunoSEQ multiplex PCR, while the TCRdb copy is restricted to in-frame clones and leaves out a portion. Of fewer than 90,000 clones listed, 75% to 90% were seen once; the top ten hold about 22%. Concerning this clone: Its antigen is as yet unknown.

V was pared by 0 bases and J by 4 bases, with 21 bases between. The CDR3 contains 18 residues. The germline gives CDR1 SGHRS, CDR2 YFSETQ. The rearrangement links TRBV5-1 to TRBJ2-3; tentative D call: TRBD2 (6 bases). The source of this sequence is an adult in good health. The sample in question was peripheral blood, obtained on day 0 of AZD1222 vaccination. CDR3 loop: CASSLGESGWSGPDTQYF. In nucleotides, the CDR3 is TGCGCCAGCAGCTTGGGGGAGAGCGGGTGGAGTGGTCCAGATACGCAGTATTTT.